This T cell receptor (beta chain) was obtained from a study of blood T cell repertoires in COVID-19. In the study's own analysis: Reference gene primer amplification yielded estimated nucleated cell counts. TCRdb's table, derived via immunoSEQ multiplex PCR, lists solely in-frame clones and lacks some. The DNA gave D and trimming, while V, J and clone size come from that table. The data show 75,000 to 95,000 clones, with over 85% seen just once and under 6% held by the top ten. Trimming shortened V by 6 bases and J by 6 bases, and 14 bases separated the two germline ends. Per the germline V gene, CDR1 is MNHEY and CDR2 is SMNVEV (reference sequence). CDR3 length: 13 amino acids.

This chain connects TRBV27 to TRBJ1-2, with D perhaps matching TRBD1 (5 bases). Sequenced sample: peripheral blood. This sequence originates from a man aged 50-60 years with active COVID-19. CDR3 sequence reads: CASSFQGKDGYTF. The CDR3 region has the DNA TGTGCCAGCAGCTTCCAGGGAAAGGATGGCTACACCTTC.